A selection of T cell receptor beta chains follows, all from one sample in a study of Graves' ophthalmopathy and Graves' hyperthyroidism. In TCRdb, the multiplex PCR reads were re-called with MiXCR into one record per CDR3 protein. This table has approximately 540,000 distinct CDR3 sequences, under 45% appearing once. The sample consisted of peripheral blood or thyroid tissue (not recorded which). Every receptor here comes from an adult man with Graves' hyperthyroidism. The CDR3 runs from the conserved cysteine through the conserved F or W. A D gene is named only where the DNA matches it firmly. Not every row has a clone size; where given, it reads once, few, many or a size class.

j_call v_call d_call clone_size cdr3_nt cdr3_aa
TRBJ2-7 TRBV10-3 - - TGTGCCAGCAGTTACCCGGAAAGTAGCAATCAGCCCCAGCAGTACTTC CASSYPESSNQPQQYF
TRBJ2-5 TRBV20-1 TRBD2 - TGCAGTGCCCCGGGACTAGCGGGAGAGACCCAGTACTTC CSAPGLAGETQYF
TRBJ2-7 TRBV7-9 TRBD1 many TGTGCCAGCAGCCCCGCGGGACAGGGCTACGAGCAGTACTTC CASSPAGQGYEQYF
TRBJ2-7 TRBV7-8 TRBD2 many TGTGCCAGCAGCTTAGGTGGACTAGCGAAATACGAGCAGTACTTC CASSLGGLAKYEQYF
TRBJ1-1 TRBV20-1 TRBD1 many TGCAGTGCTAGGGGGACAGGGGGGTACACTGAAGCTTTCTTT CSARGTGGYTEAFF
TRBJ1-2 TRBV28 - - TGTGCCAGCAGTTTCCGAACCTATGGCTACACCTTC CASSFRTYGYTF
TRBJ2-7 TRBV10-1 TRBD1 many TGCGCCAGCAGTGAGCCAAGTACGGGACAGGGTTTGAACGAGCAGTACTTC CASSEPSTGQGLNEQYF
TRBJ1-4 TRBV25-1 - many TGTGCCAGCAGACCCGGACGAGTTGCAACTAATGAAAAACTGTTTTTT CASRPGRVATNEKLFF
TRBJ1-1 TRBV2 - - TGTGCTAGTGAGGGCATGAACACTGAAGCTTTCTTT CASEGMNTEAFF
TRBJ2-5 TRBV12-3/TRBV12-4 - many TGTGCCAGCAGTCGAAAGGAGTACCAAGAGACCCAGTACTTC CASSRKEYQETQYF
TRBJ1-4 TRBV27 - many TGTGCCAGCAGTTGGCAGGGAGGAGAAAAACTGTTTTTT CASSWQGGEKLFF
TRBJ2-4 TRBV29-1 TRBD1 few TGCAGCGTTCGACCGACAGGGGGCAAAAACATTCAGTACTTC CSVRPTGGKNIQYF
TRBJ1-5 TRBV2 TRBD1 many TGTGCCAGCAGTATTGGACAGGGTAATCAGCCCCAGCATTTT CASSIGQGNQPQHF
TRBJ1-4 TRBV2 - - TGTGCCAGCGGCGGGTCAGGGGTTGGAGCTAATGAAAAACTGTTTTTT CASGGSGVGANEKLFF
TRBJ2-2 TRBV6-5 TRBD1 few TGTGCCAGCAAACACAGGGGGCACGGCACCGGGGAGCTGTTTTTT CASKHRGHGTGELFF
TRBJ1-5 TRBV7-8 - many TGTGCCAGCAGCTTATCGTCTGATTATAGCAATCAGCCCCAGCATTTT CASSLSSDYSNQPQHF
TRBJ2-2 TRBV2 - many TGTGCCATCCTGAGGGGTGCCGGGGAGCTGTTTTTT CAILRGAGELFF
TRBJ1-6 TRBV7-2 - many TGTGCCAGCAGTCGATGGGAGGGATCGCCCCTCCACTTT CASSRWEGSPLHF
TRBJ1-3 TRBV7-2 TRBD1 - TGTGCCAGCAGCTTAGAACCCAGGGGGAACACCATATATTTT CASSLEPRGNTIYF
TRBJ1-5 TRBV25-1 TRBD1 many TGTGCCAGCAGTGAGCCTGGGACAGGCGGGAATCAGCCCCAGCATTTT CASSEPGTGGNQPQHF
TRBJ2-5 TRBV6-5 - - TGTGCCTCTGGCCCCAGGGGGACCCAGTACTTC CASGPRGTQYF
TRBJ2-6 TRBV24-1 TRBD1 - TGTGCCACCAGTGATAGTGACAGGGGAGCTGGGTCCAACGTTCTGACTTTC CATSDSDRGAGSNVLTF
TRBJ1-2 TRBV12-3/TRBV12-4 - - TGTGCCAGCAGTTCGCAGCAGGGCGCTAACTATGGCTACACCTTC CASSSQQGANYGYTF
TRBJ2-7 TRBV2 TRBD1 - TGTGCCAGCGTCGGACAGGGGTTGGTCGAGCAGTACTTC CASVGQGLVEQYF
TRBJ2-7 TRBV7-9 - - TGTGCCAGCAGCTTCTTCGGGCAGGGAACCTACGAGCAGTACTTC CASSFFGQGTYEQYF
TRBJ2-5 TRBV11-2 - few TGTGCCAGCAGCGTAGGCAGGGCGGAGACCCAGTACTTC CASSVGRAETQYF
TRBJ1-4 TRBV2 TRBD1 many TGTGCCAGCAGTCGGGACAGTAATGAAAAACTGTTTTTT CASSRDSNEKLFF
TRBJ1-1 TRBV20-1 - - TGCAGTGCTAGAGATCGTAGGGTAGTGGCTTTCTTT CSARDRRVVAFF
TRBJ2-5 TRBV13 - - TGTGCCAGCAGCTTCCAGGGAGCGCATCAGCCCCAGTACTTC CASSFQGAHQPQYF
TRBJ1-1 TRBV10-3 TRBD1 - TGTGCCGGCAGTTCGGGACAGGGGATGAACACTGAAGCTTTCTTT CAGSSGQGMNTEAFF
TRBJ2-7 TRBV29-1 TRBD1 few TGCAGCGTCGCGCAGGGGGCATACGAGCAGTACTTC CSVAQGAYEQYF
TRBJ1-1 TRBV2 - - TGTGCCATCGTTAGCGGGAACACTGAAGCTTTCTTT CAIVSGNTEAFF
TRBJ1-2 TRBV28 - many TGTGCCAGCAGTTTTACTAACTGGCGCTACACCTTC CASSFTNWRYTF
TRBJ2-3 TRBV11-3 TRBD2 few TGTGCCAGCAGCTCAAGCGGGGGCACAGATACGCAGTATTTT CASSSSGGTDTQYF
TRBJ2-2 TRBV5-1 TRBD1 - TGCGCCAGCAGCTTGGGTCCCCCAGGGGGCACCGGGGAGCTGTTTTTT CASSLGPPGGTGELFF
TRBJ1-5 TRBV13 - - TGTGCCAGCAGCCCGGAGACAGGAGGGTGGTTACAGCCCCAGCATTTT CASSPETGGWLQPQHF
TRBJ2-7 TRBV29-1 - - TGCAGCGTGGTAACAGGGAGTACCTACGAGCAGTACTTC CSVVTGSTYEQYF
TRBJ1-1 TRBV19 - many TGTGCCAGTAGTTCCCGCTACGGACGGGACACTGAAGCTTTCTTT CASSSRYGRDTEAFF
TRBJ2-5 TRBV7-8 TRBD2 - TGTGCCAGCAGCTTGGGCGGGGGGGCTCGCCAAGAGACCCAGTACTTC CASSLGGGARQETQYF
TRBJ2-7 TRBV7-2 - - TGTGCCAGCAGCCACGAGGGGGAGCAGTACTTC CASSHEGEQYF
TRBJ2-7 TRBV6-5 - - TGTGCCAGCAGTCAACACGGGGACGAGCAGTACTTC CASSQHGDEQYF
TRBJ2-5 TRBV25-1 TRBD2 - TGTGCCAGCAGTGATCCTAGCGGGAGGGAGACCCAGTACTTC CASSDPSGRETQYF
TRBJ2-2 TRBV10-2 TRBD1 - TGCGCCAGCAGTGAAACCGGGACAGGGGGCAGGGAGCTGTTTTTT CASSETGTGGRELFF
TRBJ1-1 TRBV4-1 - many TGCGCCAGCAGCCAAGGAGTTAACAACATGAACACTGAAGCTTTCTTT CASSQGVNNMNTEAFF
TRBJ2-5 TRBV29-1 TRBD1 many TGCAGCGCTCGGACAGGCTTTGAGACCCAGTACTTC CSARTGFETQYF
TRBJ1-1 TRBV13 - - TGTGCCAGCAGCCGCTGGGACTCTAGGGGCACTGAAGCTTTCTTT CASSRWDSRGTEAFF
TRBJ1-2 TRBV7-9 TRBD1 few TGTGCCAGCAGCTACGGGACAGGGAGGGACTATGGCTACACCTTC CASSYGTGRDYGYTF
TRBJ1-1 TRBV6-6 TRBD1 many TGTGCCAGCAGTCCGACAGGGGACACTGAAGCTTTCTTT CASSPTGDTEAFF
TRBJ1-5 TRBV29-1 - many TGCAGCGTTGGACAAGACCCGAATCAGCCCCAGCATTTT CSVGQDPNQPQHF
TRBJ1-1 TRBV14 TRBD1 - TGTGCCAGCAGCGGGACAGGGGTAAACCATAGCGGAACTGAAGCTTTCTTT CASSGTGVNHSGTEAFF
TRBJ1-2 TRBV30 - few TGTGCCTGGAGTGCAGGCAGGGGTGTCGGAGGCTACACCTTC CAWSAGRGVGGYTF
TRBJ1-5 TRBV19 TRBD1 many TGTGCCAGTAATCGGCAGGGGGCAGGAAGCAATCAGCCCCAGCATTTT CASNRQGAGSNQPQHF
TRBJ2-6 TRBV6-5 - - TGTGCCAGCATTAAGGGTAGGGGCGCTGGGGCCAACGTCCTGACTTTC CASIKGRGAGANVLTF